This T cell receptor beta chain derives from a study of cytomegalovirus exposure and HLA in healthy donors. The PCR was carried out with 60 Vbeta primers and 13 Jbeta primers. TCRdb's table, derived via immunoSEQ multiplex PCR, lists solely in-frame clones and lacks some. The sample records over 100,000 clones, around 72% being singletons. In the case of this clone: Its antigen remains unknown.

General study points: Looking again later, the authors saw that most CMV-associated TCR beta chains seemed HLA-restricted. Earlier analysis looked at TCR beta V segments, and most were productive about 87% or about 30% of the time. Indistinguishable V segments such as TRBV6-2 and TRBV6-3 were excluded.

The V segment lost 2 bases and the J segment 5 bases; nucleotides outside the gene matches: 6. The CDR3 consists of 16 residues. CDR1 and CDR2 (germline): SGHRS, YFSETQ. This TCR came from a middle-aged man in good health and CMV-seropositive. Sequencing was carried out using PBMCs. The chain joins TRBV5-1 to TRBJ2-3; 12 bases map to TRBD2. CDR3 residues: CASSLASGGAVDTQYF. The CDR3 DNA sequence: TGCGCCAGCAGCTTAGCTAGCGGGGGGGCCGTAGATACGCAGTATTTT.